Sequencing of this T cell receptor (beta chain) was carried out in a study of shared clonotypes between healthy human individuals. Study outcomes and limitations: Shared across several donors were around 4.7% of the naive CD4 clonotypes.

As concerns this clone: What it binds is not known.

Germline loops: CDR1 SGHNT, CDR2 YYREEE (reference sequence). CDR3 length: 13 amino acids. The V end lost 2 bases, the J end lost 6 bases, and 11 bases lay between the germline ends. CD45RO-negative cells were positively selected for CCR7, leaving out terminally differentiated effector memory CD45RA+ cells. The assay was immunoSEQ multiplex PCR, and TCRdb's table has in-frame clones only and misses some. The table shows about 2.1 million clones, with around 93% occurring only once. The V and J genes are TRBV5-4 and TRBJ1-1, with TRBD1 as a possible D gene (5 bases). The source material was naive CD8+ T cells from PBMCs. The source of this sequence is a man between 18 and 35 years old in good health. Some clones in this sample may be carry-over from other donors' samples. CDR3 protein: CASSFGGASEAFF. The CDR3, as DNA: TGTGCCAGCAGCTTCGGAGGGGCCTCTGAAGCTTTCTTT.